The 24 T cell receptor beta chains listed next were all sequenced from one sample in a study of cytomegalovirus exposure and HLA in healthy donors (TCRdb year 2017). Receptor amplification or capture employed the immunoSEQ multiplex PCR assay. For the multiplex PCR, a mixture combining 60 forward primers for TCR Vbeta segments and 13 reverse primers for TCR Jbeta segments was used. In TCRdb, the immuneACCESS table is reduced to in-frame sequences with V and J assigned. These tables do not hold every clone; where another copy was compared, an unresolved V gene accounts for under half, and the others remain unexplained. A total of 90,000 to 110,000 clones appear in this sample, almost 70% of them only once. Roughly 3% of the sample lies in the top ten. The specimen sequenced was PBMCs. Every receptor here comes from a young man in good health and CMV-seronegative.

Note on this clone: The germline gene is not matched at one end of the junction; a read error may be the cause. Additional DNA sequences in this sample encode the identical CDR3. J is TRBJ2-7 and V is TRBV5-1; D not certain. This CDR3 has 17 amino acids. Germline CDR1 is SGHRS and CDR2 is YFSETQ. The DNA for the CDR3 is TGCGCCAGCAGCTTGGCCATAGGCGAGCGAACCTCCTACGAACAGTACTTC. Translation gives CASSLAIGERTSYEQYF. The full variable domain, with the rest looked up from reference TRBV5-1 and TRBJ2-7, is KAGVTQTPRYLIKTRGQQVTLSCSPISGHRSVSWYQQTPGQGLQFLFEYFSETQRNKGNFPGRFSGRQFSNSRSEMNVSTLELGDSALYLCASSLAIGERTSYEQYFGPGTRLTVT.

The chain couples TRBV19 to TRBJ1-4; 10 bases map to TRBD1. This CDR3 spans 15 amino acids. V was clipped by 5 bases and J by 2 bases; unmatched bases: 2. Germline values: CDR1 LNHDA, CDR2 SQIVND (reference sequence). The CDR3 bases are TGTGCCAGTAGTGGGGGACAGGGGACTAATGAAAAACTGTTTTTT. Protein: CASSGGQGTNEKLFF.

This chain links TRBV5-1 with TRBJ2-3, with D possibly being TRBD2 (6 bases). CDR1 is SGHRS and CDR2 is YFSETQ in the germline V gene. The CDR3 loop spans 14 amino acids. Deletions cut 4 bases from V and 0 bases from J, with 9 bases between. The CDR3 sequence: CASSPSESTDTQYF. CDR3 in DNA: TGCGCCAGCAGCCCTAGCGAGAGCACAGATACGCAGTATTTT. The full variable domain, completed using reference TRBV5-1 and TRBJ2-3, is KAGVTQTPRYLIKTRGQQVTLSCSPISGHRSVSWYQQTPGQGLQFLFEYFSETQRNKGNFPGRFSGRQFSNSRSEMNVSTLELGDSALYLCASSPSESTDTQYFGPGTRLTVL.

This clone was observed a few times. The J gene is TRBJ2-7, the V gene TRBV11-2; D might be TRBD2 (5 bases). This CDR3 contains 15 residues. With 3 bases removed from V and 0 bases from J, the gap between germline ends came to 12 bases. Germline loops: CDR1 SGHAT, CDR2 FQNNGV. CDR3 protein: CASSFLLELSYEQYF. Here the CDR3 DNA reads TGTGCCAGCAGCTTCCTACTAGAACTCTCCTACGAGCAGTACTTC.

The chain has TRBV7-2 and TRBJ1-2; D unclear. The CDR3 sequence is 13 residues long. Germline CDR1 and CDR2: SGHTA and FQGNSA. Trimming took off 5 bases at V and 8 bases at J, with 15 bases between the two ends. The CDR3 loop reads CASSAAGGYGYTF. CDR3 coding DNA: TGTGCCAGCAGCGCCGCGGGAGGGTACGGCTACACCTTC. The variable domain in full, completed from reference TRBV7-2 and TRBJ1-2, reads GAGVSQSPSNKVTEKGKDVELRCDPISGHTALYWYRQSLGQGLEFLIYFQGNSAPDKSGLPSDRFSAERTGGSVSTLTIQRTQQEDSAVYLCASSAAGGYGYTFGSGTRLTVV.

Here the CDR3 reads CARNHPGGTEAFF. The CDR3 DNA sequence: TGTGCCAGAAACCACCCCGGGGGCACTGAAGCTTTCTTT. The chain links TRBV5-3 to TRBJ1-1; tentatively, D is TRBD1 (5 bases). TRBV5-3 is an ORF, and what it does is uncertain. The CDR3 loop spans 13 amino acids. Between the trimmed V and J ends, which lost 6 bases and 4 bases, there was a span of 13 bases.

This clone was counted between two and nine times. This sequence joins TRBV19 and TRBJ2-5, with TRBD2 identical over 14 bases. Looked up from germline, CDR1 is LNHDA and CDR2 is SQIVND (reference sequence). There are 17 residues in the CDR3. After removal of 4 bases from V and 7 bases from J, the junction contained 11 bases not matched to a gene. The CDR3 nucleotides read TGTGCCAGTAGTACCCAGACTAGCGGGAGGGCTCGAGTGACCCAGTACTTC. Translating gives CASSTQTSGRARVTQYF.

The V gene is TRBV28, the J gene TRBJ2-7, with D uncertain. The CDR3 has 13 residues. The V end lost 3 bases, the J end lost 6 bases, and 12 bases lay between the germline ends. Germline CDR1 reads MDHEN; CDR2 reads SYDVKM. In DNA, the CDR3 is TGTGCCAGCAGTTTTGGGCACCCCGGCGAGCAGTACTTC. Translation gives CASSFGHPGEQYF.

The chain couples TRBV7-8 to TRBJ2-2; D call uncertain. The CDR3 is 14 residues long. Germline CDR1 SGHVS, CDR2 FQNEAQ. Trimming left V 0 bases short and J 8 bases short, with 10 bases between. The CDR3 DNA is TGTGCCAGCAGCTTAGCGTTACGGGTGGGGGAGCTGTTTTTT. Translated: CASSLALRVGELFF.

The gene calls are TRBV7-9 and TRBJ2-5; no clear D. Germline CDR1 reads SEHNR; CDR2 reads FQNEAQ (reference sequence). The CDR3 runs 14 residues. V was cut by 1 base and J by 0 bases, with 6 bases left in between. The DNA of the CDR3 is TGTGCCAGCAGCTTAGGCGGCCACCAAGAGACCCAGTACTTC. Amino acids: CASSLGGHQETQYF.

This clone was recorded once. The chain employs TRBV19 and TRBJ2-5, with 8 bases aligning to TRBD1. Trimming took 3 bases from V and 5 from J; bases not matched to a gene: 5. CDR1 and CDR2 from the germline V gene are LNHDA and SQIVND (reference sequence). This CDR3 contains 14 residues. The CDR3 spells CASSIRDRGETQYF. The CDR3 nucleotides are TGTGCCAGTAGTATCCGAGACAGGGGCGAGACCCAGTACTTC.

CDR3 loop: CASSKSLRTSGSYEQYF. CDR3 coding DNA: TGTGCCAGCAGCAAAAGCCTTCGGACTAGCGGATCCTACGAGCAGTACTTC. The rearrangement joins TRBV21-1 to TRBJ2-7; TRBD2, the table's D call, lacks a check against the DNA. TRBV21-1 is a recognized pseudogene. This CDR3 has 17 residues.

Only a few counts were recorded for this clone. The sample carries other DNA sequences with the same CDR3. The chain links TRBV11-1 to TRBJ1-1, with unresolved D. Per the germline V gene, CDR1 is SGHAT and CDR2 is FQDESV (reference sequence). This CDR3 spans 13 amino acids. V dropped 1 base and J dropped 5 bases, with 8 bases sitting between them. The CDR3 spells CASSLVERTEAFF. The CDR3 coding sequence is TGTGCCAGCAGCTTAGTAGAACGGACTGAAGCTTTCTTT. Together with reference TRBV11-1 and TRBJ1-1, the CDR3 gives the full variable domain: EAEVAQSPRYKITEKSQAVAFWCDPISGHATLYWYRQILGQGPELLVQFQDESVVDDSQLPKDRFSAERLKGVDSTLKIQPAELGDSAMYLCASSLVERTEAFFGQGTRLTVV.

V is TRBV28 and J is TRBJ1-2, with a possible D match to TRBD1 (6 bases). CDR1 is MDHEN, CDR2 SYDVKM, per germline. The CDR3 covers 14 residues. V shed 1 base and J shed 7 bases, with 13 bases lying between them. For the CDR3, the DNA is TGTGCCAGCAGTTTATTGCCGAACAGGGCTGGCTACACCTTC. Translation: CASSLLPNRAGYTF.

The chain couples TRBV19 to TRBJ2-6; weak D call: TRBD1 (5 bases). Germline V gene sequence: CDR1 LNHDA, CDR2 SQIVND (reference sequence). Trimming left V 9 bases short and J 0 bases short, with 18 bases between. This CDR3 is 17 amino acids long. The CDR3 nucleotides read TGTGCCAGCGGCGTCCGCAGGGCTGACTCTGGGGCCAACGTCCTGACTTTC. Translating it yields CASGVRRADSGANVLTF.

This rearrangement joins TRBV25-1 to TRBJ2-3; D not certain. The CDR3 is made up of 16 amino acids. V lost 3 bases and J 2 bases, leaving 15 bases between the germline ends. Germline V gives CDR1 MGHDK, CDR2 SYGVNS. This chain's CDR3 is CASSDAELAFTDTQYF. Written as DNA, the CDR3 is TGTGCCAGCAGTGATGCGGAACTTGCCTTCACAGATACGCAGTATTTT.

The chain recombines TRBV5-6 with TRBJ2-6, with D possibly being TRBD2 (5 bases). Germline CDR1 is SGHDT and CDR2 is YYEEEE. V shed 4 bases and J shed 1 base, with 6 bases lying between them. This CDR3 has 14 residues. In nucleotides, the CDR3 is TGTGCCAGCAGCCGCGGGTCTGGGGCCAACGTCCTGACTTTC. This sequence encodes CASSRGSGANVLTF.

The V call is TRBV5-1, the J call TRBJ2-7; the D is unclear. This CDR3 comprises 12 residues. V lost 1 base to trimming and J lost 1 base, with 3 bases between them. CDR1 and CDR2 from the germline V gene are SGHRS and YFSETQ. The CDR3 here is CASSLTSYEQYF. Written as DNA, the CDR3 is TGCGCCAGCAGCTTGACTTCCTACGAGCAGTACTTC.

V gene TRBV7-9 combines with J gene TRBJ2-1; 12 positions agree with TRBD2. V was clipped by 5 bases and J by 9 bases; unmatched bases: 11. CDR3 length: 16 amino acids. Germline values: CDR1 SEHNR, CDR2 FQNEAQ (reference sequence). In DNA form, the CDR3 reads TGTGCCAGCAGCGACCGACTAGCGGGAGATGGTGTTGAGCAGTTCTTC. As protein: CASSDRLAGDGVEQFF.

The CDR3 here is CASSSHTLDRGNTEAFF. In DNA, the CDR3 is TGCGCCAGCAGCTCACATACCTTGGACAGGGGGAACACTGAAGCTTTCTTT. The chain joins TRBV5-1 to TRBJ1-1, with TRBD1 matching 9 bases. The J segment lost 1 base and the V segment lost 3 bases, leaving 10 bases of the junction unmatched. Germline V gene data show CDR1 as SGHRS and CDR2 as YFSETQ. CDR3 size: 17 residues.

This clone showed up just once. This chain links TRBV30 with TRBJ2-3; D might be TRBD2 (6 bases). The CDR3 is 13 residues long. Germline V CDR1 and CDR2: GTSNPN, SVGIG (reference sequence). V lost 6 bases, J lost 2 bases, and 12 bases lay in between. In DNA form, the CDR3 reads TGTGCCTGTAGCGGCCTAACCACAGATACGCAGTATTTT. Translating gives CACSGLTTDTQYF.

This clone occurred a few times. The chain has TRBV4-2 and TRBJ1-5; 9 bases map to TRBD1. Trimming removed 0 bases from V and 7 bases from J; junction bases left unmatched: 4. Germline V gives CDR1 LGHNA, CDR2 YNFKEQ. There are 15 residues in the CDR3. CDR3 sequence (DNA): TGTGCCAGCAGCCAAGATAGGGGACAGGGCCAGCCCCAGCATTTT. Translating gives CASSQDRGQGQPQHF.

This chain joins TRBV27 and TRBJ1-6; D is perhaps TRBD1 (5 bases). The germline V gene encodes CDR1 MNHEY and CDR2 SMNVEV (reference sequence). With 2 bases removed from V and 10 bases from J, the gap between germline ends came to 12 bases. CDR3 length equals 14 residues. Here the CDR3 reads CASSLKGAGSPLHF. The DNA for the CDR3 is TGTGCCAGCAGTTTAAAAGGGGCGGGGTCACCCCTCCACTTT.

A word on this clone: One end of the junction does not line up with germline, which may come from a read error. The chain uses TRBV7-7 and TRBJ2-3, with 14 bases aligning to TRBD2. CDR3 length: 15 residues. The germline V gene has CDR1 SSHAT and CDR2 FNYEAQ (reference sequence). CDR3: CASSSGTSGRDTQYF. The CDR3 DNA sequence: TGTGCTAGCAGCTCCGGGACTAGCGGGAGAGATACGCAGTATTTT.